Below, 10 T cell receptor beta chains from the same sample are listed, as sequenced in a study of blood T cells in healthy people across ages. Sample-barcoded 5' priming and a J-beta primer mix drove a second PCR of roughly 7 to 11 cycles. TCRdb called the 5' RACE reads again in MiXCR, with one record for every CDR3 protein. Of roughly 1,000,000 distinct CDR3 sequences detected, roughly a quarter appear once; the ten largest clones hold approximately 0.71%. These records were also assigned to another study, of T cells of mothers and their children.

Material for sequencing was blood. The receptors stem from a girl aged 2 to 10 in good health.

The chain employs TRBV28 and TRBJ2-1; possibly TRBD2 for D (8 bases). The DNA end is more similar to TRBJ2-5, so the J call may be wrong. Germline CDR1 reads MDHEN; CDR2 reads SYDVKM. The CDR3 has 15 amino acids. CDR3 in DNA: TGTGCCAGCACCCTTGCGGGACTAGGGGGCGAGACCCAGTACTTC. Its protein product is CASTLAGLGGETQYF.

This clonotype was counted only a few times. This chain uses TRBV6-1 with TRBJ1-1, with D uncertain. Germline assignment: CDR1 MNHNS and CDR2 SASEGT. CDR3 length: 12 residues. The V end was cut by 10 bases, the J end by 4 bases, with 13 bases between. The CDR3 DNA follows: TGTGCCACGCCTGATCTCAGCACTGAAGCTTTCTTT. It codes for CATPDLSTEAFF.

This chain links TRBV11-3 with TRBJ1-4; D remains ambiguous. The CDR3 totals 20 residues. The germline gives CDR1 SGHNT, CDR2 YENEEA. The ends were cut back, 0 bases at V and 1 base at J, with 21 bases in the middle. CDR3 sequence: CASSLDGLSAPRLTNEKLFF. The DNA of the CDR3 is TGTGCCAGCAGCTTAGATGGTTTGTCAGCTCCTCGGCTAACTAATGAAAAACTGTTTTTT.

In DNA, the CDR3 is TGTGCCAGCAGTCCGATACTCACCGGGACTAGCGGCACAGATACGCAGTATTTT. This gives the protein CASSPILTGTSGTDTQYF. This sequence joins TRBV12-3 or TRBV12-4 and TRBJ2-3; TRBD2 agrees at 10 bases. V was pared by 5 bases and J by 1 base, with 12 bases of the junction left unmatched. This CDR3 contains 18 residues.

This clonotype was found a few times. This chain connects TRBV4-3 to TRBJ2-2; D is uncertain. Germline V gene lookup returns CDR1 LGHNA and CDR2 YSLEER. V lost 0 bases and J 5 bases, leaving 16 bases between the germline ends. CDR3 size: 17 residues. Here the CDR3 reads CASSQDVGFWGTGELFF. CDR3 DNA: TGCGCCAGCAGCCAAGATGTAGGCTTTTGGGGTACCGGGGAGCTGTTTTTT.

The V gene is TRBV6-6, the J gene TRBJ1-3; TRBD1 might be the D (6 bases). V was trimmed by 6 bases and J by 1 base, leaving 7 bases between them. CDR1 is MNHNY and CDR2 is SVGAGI in the germline V gene (reference sequence). This CDR3 region has 13 residues. The CDR3 here is CASRGASGNTIYF. Written as DNA, the CDR3 is TGTGCCAGCAGGGGGGCTTCTGGAAACACCATATATTTT.

This clonotype showed up just a few times. V usage is TRBV7-2 and J usage is TRBJ1-3, with a tentative D call TRBD1 (5 bases). Per the germline V gene, CDR1 is SGHTA and CDR2 is FQGNSA. V dropped 5 bases and J dropped 3 bases, with 11 bases sitting between them. The CDR3 spans 14 residues. The CDR3 sequence is CASSREGVGNTIYF. The CDR3 bases are TGTGCCAGCAGCCGCGAAGGGGTTGGAAACACCATATATTTT.

This clonotype was observed a few times. The chain is built from TRBV6-2 or TRBV6-3 and TRBJ2-7; 8 bases match TRBD2. V was clipped by 4 bases and J by 3 bases; unmatched bases: 11. The CDR3 is made up of 16 amino acids. Germline V gene data show CDR1 as MNHEY and CDR2 as SVGEGT. CDR3 in DNA: TGTGCCAGCAGTTCCCATCGAGCGGGGGAGAACTACGAGCAGTACTTC. It translates to CASSSHRAGENYEQYF.

In its sample, this clonotype was seen a few times. In DNA form, the CDR3 reads TGTGCCACCAGCAGAGAAGTGGGGGGGAACAATGAGCAGTTCTTC. Encoded protein: CATSREVGGNNEQFF. This rearrangement joins TRBV15 to TRBJ2-1; TRBD2 matches 7 bases. CDR3 size: 15 residues. The junction had 4 bases not matched to a gene; V was cut back by 0 bases and J by 5 bases. Per germline, CDR1 LNHNV and CDR2 YYDKDF (reference sequence).

This clonotype occurred a few times. V usage is TRBV14 and J usage is TRBJ2-1; 8 bases align to TRBD2. CDR3 length equals 16 residues. The trim removed 5 bases at V and 5 bases at J, leaving 11 bases unmatched. Germline CDR1 is SGHDN and CDR2 is FVKESK. CDR3 sequence: CASSVREREIHNEQFF. The CDR3 nucleotides read TGTGCCAGCAGCGTCCGGGAGCGGGAGATCCACAATGAGCAGTTCTTC.